Listed here are 17 T cell receptor beta chains from one sample, sequenced in a study of blood T cell repertoires in COVID-19. The table came from immunoSEQ multiplex PCR; TCRdb's copy has only in-frame clones and leaves some out. The repertoire holds some 190,000 clones, 85% to 90% seen once, with 1.4% to 1.5% in the top ten. The sequencing sample was made of peripheral blood. The source is a young man with active or convalescent COVID-19.

This chain links TRBV5-1 with TRBJ2-7, with D hard to call. From germline, CDR1 is SGHRS and CDR2 YFSETQ. V was cut by 2 bases and J by 0 bases, with 15 bases left in between. The CDR3 contains 16 residues. The CDR3: CASSFAVYDSSYEQYF. In nucleotides, the CDR3 is TGCGCCAGCAGCTTTGCGGTTTACGATAGCTCCTACGAGCAGTACTTC.

The chain joins TRBV12-5 to TRBJ2-3; D might be TRBD1 (5 bases). Between the trimmed V and J ends, which lost 1 base and 5 bases, there was a span of 10 bases. The CDR3 totals 14 residues. CDR1 and CDR2 (germline): LGHNT, FRNRAP. In DNA form, the CDR3 reads TGTGCTAGTGGTTTGGGCACAGGCGGAGATACGCAGTATTTT. Translation gives CASGLGTGGDTQYF.

The CDR3: CASSLDRNQPQHF. CDR3 DNA sequence: TGTGCCAGCAGCTTAGACCGGAATCAGCCCCAGCATTTT. This chain connects TRBV7-7 to TRBJ1-5; the D is unclear. The length of the CDR3 is 13 residues. Trimming stripped 1 base from V and 4 bases from J, with 5 bases between. In germline, CDR1 is SSHAT, CDR2 FNYEAQ (reference sequence).

The chain combines TRBV6-5 with TRBJ1-3; D may be TRBD1 (6 bases). This CDR3 is built from 15 residues. Deletions cut 5 bases from V and 0 bases from J, with 11 bases between. The germline CDR1 and CDR2 sequences are MNHEY and SVGAGI. The DNA of the CDR3 is TGTGCCAGCAGTCGCGGACAGAGCTCTGGAAACACCATATATTTT. Protein sequence: CASSRGQSSGNTIYF.

The chain couples TRBV30 to TRBJ1-3; D uncertain. CDR1 GTSNPN and CDR2 SVGIG come from the germline V gene (reference sequence). The V and J ends lost 0 bases and 0 bases respectively, with 9 bases between them. The CDR3 is 15 amino acids. CDR3 loop: CAWSVAGFSGNTIYF. The CDR3 DNA reads TGTGCCTGGAGTGTAGCAGGATTCTCTGGAAACACCATATATTTT.

This clone has only a few counts. The chain uses TRBV2 and TRBJ1-4; D remains ambiguous. Trimming removed 4 bases at V and 7 bases at J, with 13 bases between. The germline CDR1 and CDR2 sequences are SNHLY and FYNNEI. This CDR3 is built from 14 residues. The CDR3 region has the DNA TGTGCCAGCAGTGTGCGGGGAAGCCGTGAAAAACTGTTTTTT. This translates into CASSVRGSREKLFF.

The V gene is TRBV9, the J gene TRBJ2-7, with a tentative D call TRBD1 (5 bases). The CDR3 runs to 14 residues. V was cut by 1 base and J by 2 bases, with 10 bases left in between. From germline, CDR1 is SGDLS and CDR2 YYNGEE. The CDR3 DNA follows: TGTGCCAGCAGCGTATCCGACAGACCCTACGAGCAGTACTTC. Translated, it gives CASSVSDRPYEQYF.

V and J are TRBV7-9 and TRBJ2-7; TRBD2 aligns across 8 bases. V was clipped by 1 base and J by 6 bases; unmatched bases: 8. The CDR3 runs 15 residues. Germline lookup yields CDR1 SEHNR and CDR2 FQNEAQ (reference sequence). CDR3 DNA: TGTGCCAGCAGCTTAGTATCGCTAGCGGGTGGCGAGCAGTACTTC. It yields the protein CASSLVSLAGGEQYF.

The V gene is TRBV28, the J gene TRBJ1-5; TRBD1 agrees at 12 bases. The ends lost 7 bases at V and 5 bases at J; junction bases unmatched: 6. Germline CDR1 is MDHEN and CDR2 is SYDVKM. This CDR3 comprises 15 residues. CDR3 amino acids: CASTSGTGGYQPQHF. The CDR3 bases are TGTGCCAGCACTTCCGGGACAGGGGGCTATCAGCCCCAGCATTTT.

Ten or more counts support this clone. The chain carries TRBV5-8 and TRBJ1-2, with 8 bases identical to TRBD1. This CDR3 contains 15 residues. Germline V lookup: CDR1 SGHTS, CDR2 YDEGEE. The trim removed 0 bases at V and 7 bases at J, leaving 8 bases unmatched. The CDR3 DNA reads as TGTGCCAGCAGCTTGGGGACAGGGTCCTGGGTTGGCTACACCTTC. Translation gives CASSLGTGSWVGYTF.

The chain employs TRBV19 and TRBJ1-6; D is ambiguous. The germline CDR1 and CDR2 sequences are LNHDA and SQIVND (reference sequence). With 7 bases removed from V and 10 bases from J, the gap between germline ends came to 14 bases. The CDR3 spans 13 residues. The DNA of the CDR3 is TGTGCCAGTACCTGGGAGGAACGATCACCCCTCCACTTT. It encodes CASTWEERSPLHF.

This chain connects TRBV6-5 to TRBJ1-5; a possible D gene is TRBD1 (5 bases). From germline, CDR1 is MNHEY and CDR2 SVGAGI. V lost 6 bases, J lost 4 bases, and 16 bases lay in between. This CDR3 is built from 15 residues. Here the CDR3 reads CASSPGHRLNQPQHF. The CDR3, as DNA: TGTGCCAGCAGCCCCGGACACCGGCTAAATCAGCCCCAGCATTTT.

V gene TRBV25-1 combines with J gene TRBJ1-1; D gene uncertain. Trimming removed 6 bases from V and 1 base from J, with 9 bases in between. The CDR3 has 13 amino acids. The germline gives CDR1 MGHDK, CDR2 SYGVNS. CDR3 in amino acids: CASRAWANTEAFF. CDR3 sequence (DNA): TGTGCCAGCAGGGCGTGGGCGAACACTGAAGCTTTCTTT.

This chain joins TRBV6-1 and TRBJ1-5, with TRBD1 matching 10 bases. The CDR3 contains 16 residues. The V segment lost 5 bases and the J segment 5 bases; nucleotides outside the gene matches: 9. Germline CDR1 is MNHNS and CDR2 is SASEGT. CDR3 sequence (DNA): TGTGCCAGCAGTAAAGACAGGGGGCGCGGAGATCAGCCCCAGCATTTT. Its protein product is CASSKDRGRGDQPQHF.

The J gene is TRBJ2-7, the V gene TRBV15; 10 nucleotides match TRBD2. J was trimmed by 0 bases and V by 2 bases; bases with no gene match: 4. Germline V lookup: CDR1 LNHNV, CDR2 YYDKDF (reference sequence). The CDR3 is 16 residues long. CDR3 region: CATSRSASGSSYEQYF. CDR3 nucleotides: TGTGCCACCAGCAGAAGTGCTAGCGGGAGCTCCTACGAGCAGTACTTC.

This chain uses TRBV7-2 with TRBJ2-7; 7 bases line up with TRBD2. Per the germline V gene, CDR1 is SGHTA and CDR2 is FQGNSA. J was trimmed by 4 bases and V by 1 base; bases with no gene match: 13. The CDR3 consists of 17 residues. CDR3 coding DNA: TGTGCCAGCAGCTTAGTGTCTTTTGCGGGAGTGTGGTACGAGCAGTACTTC. Encoded protein: CASSLVSFAGVWYEQYF.

This clone is a singleton in its sample. The V and J genes are TRBV13 and TRBJ1-3; D uncertain. Germline loops: CDR1 PRHDT, CDR2 FYEKMQ (reference sequence). V was pared by 4 bases and J by 2 bases, with 12 bases between. The CDR3 contains 15 residues. DNA of the CDR3: TGTGCCAGCAGCTCCGGAGTTTCGACTGGAAACACCATATATTTT. This gives the protein CASSSGVSTGNTIYF. Complete variable domain (other parts from reference TRBV13 and TRBJ1-3): AAGVIQSPRHLIKEKRETATLKCYPIPRHDTVYWYQQGPGQDPQFLISFYEKMQSDKGSIPDRFSAQQFSDYHSELNMSSLELGDSALYFCASSSGVSTGNTIYFGEGSWLTVV.